This TCR beta chain was observed in a study of Tregs in tolerant kidney transplant recipients. The wider study: CD4+CD25+CD127- cells came from approximately 3-day belatacept mixed lymphocyte reactions, some with roughly five-day graft donor restimulation. Recipient cells were told from donor cells by antibody staining. Overall study results and limits: Validation in larger populations is needed because few patients were studied.

As concerns this clone: Its antigen is undetermined.

The J segment lost 2 bases and the V segment lost 5 bases, leaving 8 bases of the junction unmatched. The CDR3 length is 15 residues. Germline V gene lookup returns CDR1 SQVTM and CDR2 ANQGSEA. Profiled with immunoSEQ multiplex PCR; TCRdb holds only in-frame clones, not every one. Found here are fewer than 20,000 clones, approximately 60% of them singletons; the top ten hold 2.5% to 3.5%. The V and J genes are TRBV29-1 and TRBJ2-3; 9 bases agree with TRBD2. The receptor was derived from a human donor in good health. The specimen sequenced was Tregs from blood cultured with allogeneic cells. In DNA form, the CDR3 reads TGCAGCGTTCTTCGGCTAGCGGGGAACACAGATACGCAGTATTTT. It translates to CSVLRLAGNTDTQYF.